The next 9 T cell receptor beta chains were all read from a single sample in a study of cytomegalovirus exposure and HLA in healthy donors. The PCR made use of 60 Vbeta and 13 Jbeta primers. The data were produced by immunoSEQ multiplex PCR, yet TCRdb's version contains in-frame clones alone and is incomplete. The sample lists 210,000 or so clones; 65% to 85% were seen once. The material sequenced was PBMCs. Receptors originate from a boy aged 2 to 10 in good health and CMV-seronegative.

CDR3 nucleotide sequence: TGTGCCAGCAGTACGACAGGGGGCAATCAGCCCCAGCATTTT. This gives the protein CASSTTGGNQPQHF. The chain couples TRBV6-5 to TRBJ1-5; 8 bases map to TRBD1. This CDR3 has 14 amino acids. The junction had 2 bases not matched to a gene; V was cut back by 5 bases and J by 2 bases. From germline, CDR1 is MNHEY and CDR2 SVGAGI.

This chain links TRBV6-1 with TRBJ2-3, with TRBD2 matching 13 bases. This CDR3 has 17 amino acids. CDR1 and CDR2 from the germline V gene are MNHNS and SASEGT. V lost 4 bases and J lost 0; bases outside the gene matches: 4. The CDR3 region is CASSGTSGGSSTDTQYF. For the CDR3, the DNA is TGTGCCAGCAGTGGGACTAGCGGGGGTTCTAGCACAGATACGCAGTATTTT.

The table lists this clone with a few counts. V gene TRBV6-6 combines with J gene TRBJ2-2, with a possible D match to TRBD1 (5 bases). Germline V gene data show CDR1 as MNHNY and CDR2 as SVGAGI (reference sequence). V lost 2 bases and J lost 1, with 8 bases in between. The length of the CDR3 is 15 residues. CDR3 in amino acids: CASSYLTENTGELFF. CDR3 sequence (DNA): TGTGCCAGCAGTTACCTGACAGAGAACACCGGGGAGCTGTTTTTT.

This clone was detected a few times. This chain links TRBV2 with TRBJ1-1; 10 bases are shared with TRBD1. Germline V gene lookup returns CDR1 SNHLY and CDR2 FYNNEI. The CDR3 runs to 13 residues. With 3 bases clipped from V and 12 bases from J, the junction kept 7 bases outside the gene matches. Written as DNA, the CDR3 is TGTGCCAGCAGTGACTGGGACAGGGGCGCGACTTTCTTT. This codes for CASSDWDRGATFF.

The V gene is TRBV25-1, the J gene TRBJ2-7, with TRBD1 identical over 8 bases. V lost 6 bases, J lost 1 base, and 2 bases stayed unmatched. Germline loops: CDR1 MGHDK, CDR2 SYGVNS. This CDR3 contains 13 residues. The CDR3 DNA follows: TGTGCCAGCAGACGACAGGGGTCCTACGAGCAGTACTTC. As protein: CASRRQGSYEQYF.

V and J are TRBV30 and TRBJ2-7, with 7 bases lining up with TRBD2. Germline-derived CDR1 and CDR2 are GTSNPN and SVGIG (reference sequence). V lost 5 bases and J lost 0; bases outside the gene matches: 4. CDR3 length: 13 residues. The CDR3 sequence: CAWGLESSYEQYF. The CDR3, as DNA: TGTGCCTGGGGACTAGAGAGCTCCTACGAGCAGTACTTC.

The rearrangement uses TRBV6-6 and TRBJ1-5, with TRBD1 matching 7 bases. After removal of 6 bases from V and 4 bases from J, the junction contained 6 bases not matched to a gene. The CDR3 is made up of 14 amino acids. Germline V gene lookup returns CDR1 MNHNY and CDR2 SVGAGI (reference sequence). DNA for the CDR3: TGTGCCAGCAGACCTGGGACAGCAAATCAGCCCCAGCATTTT. Translated: CASRPGTANQPQHF.

This chain connects TRBV10-1 to TRBJ2-1, with unresolved D. The length of the CDR3 is 13 residues. The V end lost 0 bases, the J end lost 12 bases, and 12 bases lay between the germline ends. Germline-derived CDR1 and CDR2 are WNHNN and SYGVQD (reference sequence). The CDR3 bases are TGCGCCAGCAGTGAGTCGACATCCGGTCGGCAGTTCTTC. Translated, it gives CASSESTSGRQFF.

This rearrangement joins TRBV2 to TRBJ1-1; 8 bases align to TRBD1. The V gene's germline CDR1 is SNHLY and CDR2 FYNNEI. This CDR3 has 14 amino acids. Trimming removed 6 bases from V and 3 bases from J; junction bases left unmatched: 6. The CDR3 spells CASRRGGQDTEAFF. DNA of the CDR3: TGTGCCAGCAGAAGGGGGGGACAGGACACTGAAGCTTTCTTT.